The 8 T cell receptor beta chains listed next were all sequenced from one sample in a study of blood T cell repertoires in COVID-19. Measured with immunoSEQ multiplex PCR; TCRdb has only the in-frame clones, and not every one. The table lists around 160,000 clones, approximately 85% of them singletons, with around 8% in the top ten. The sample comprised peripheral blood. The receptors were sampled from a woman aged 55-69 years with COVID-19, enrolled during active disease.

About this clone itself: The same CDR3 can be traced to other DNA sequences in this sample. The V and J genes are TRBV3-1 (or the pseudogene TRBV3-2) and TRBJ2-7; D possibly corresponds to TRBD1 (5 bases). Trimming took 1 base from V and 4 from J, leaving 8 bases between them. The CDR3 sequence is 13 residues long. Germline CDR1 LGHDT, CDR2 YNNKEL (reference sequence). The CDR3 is CASSQGQTYEQYF. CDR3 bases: TGTGCCAGCAGCCAAGGACAGACATACGAGCAGTACTTC.

The CDR3 loop is CASSQRQGDAYGYTF. CDR3 sequence (DNA): TGTGCCAGCAGCCAAAGACAGGGAGACGCCTATGGCTACACCTTC. The chain is built from TRBV4-2 and TRBJ1-2; 7 positions agree with TRBD1. The length of the CDR3 is 15 residues. Losses at the gene ends were 2 bases for V and 4 bases for J; bases not matched to a gene: 7. Germline V gene lookup returns CDR1 LGHNA and CDR2 YNFKEQ.

The DNA for the CDR3 is TGTGCCAGCAGCCAGGCGGGGAGATTGTACCAAGAGACCCAGTACTTC. Translating gives CASSQAGRLYQETQYF. The J gene is TRBJ2-5, the V gene TRBV13, with D tentatively TRBD2 (6 bases). The V end was cut by 5 bases, the J end by 0 bases, with 16 bases between. The CDR3 contains 16 residues. Germline assignment: CDR1 PRHDT and CDR2 FYEKMQ (reference sequence).

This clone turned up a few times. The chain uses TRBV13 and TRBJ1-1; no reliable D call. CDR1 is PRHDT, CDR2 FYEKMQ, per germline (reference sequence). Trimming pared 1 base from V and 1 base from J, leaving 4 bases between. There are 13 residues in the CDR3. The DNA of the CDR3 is TGTGCCAGCAGCTTAGCAGGGAACACTGAAGCTTTCTTT. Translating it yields CASSLAGNTEAFF.

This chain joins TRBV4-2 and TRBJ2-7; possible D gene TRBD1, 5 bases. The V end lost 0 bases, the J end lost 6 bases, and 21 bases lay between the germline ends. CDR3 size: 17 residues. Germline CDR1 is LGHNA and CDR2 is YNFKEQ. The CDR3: CASSQDLGAGRSGEQYF. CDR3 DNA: TGTGCCAGCAGCCAAGACTTAGGGGCCGGAAGGTCTGGCGAGCAGTACTTC.

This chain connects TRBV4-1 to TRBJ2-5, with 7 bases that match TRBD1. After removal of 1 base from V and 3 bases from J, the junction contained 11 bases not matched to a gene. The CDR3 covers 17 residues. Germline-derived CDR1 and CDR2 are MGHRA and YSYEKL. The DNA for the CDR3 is TGCGCCAGCAGCCAAGGCCCGACAGGGTCCTTCGAAGAGACCCAGTACTTC. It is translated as CASSQGPTGSFEETQYF.

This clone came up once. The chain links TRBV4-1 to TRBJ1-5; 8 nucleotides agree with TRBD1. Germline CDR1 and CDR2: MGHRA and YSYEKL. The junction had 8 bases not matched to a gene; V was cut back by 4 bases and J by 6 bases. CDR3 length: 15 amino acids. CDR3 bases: TGCGCCAGCAGCCGCGTGGGGACAGGCGCTCAGCCCCAGCATTTT. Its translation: CASSRVGTGAQPQHF.

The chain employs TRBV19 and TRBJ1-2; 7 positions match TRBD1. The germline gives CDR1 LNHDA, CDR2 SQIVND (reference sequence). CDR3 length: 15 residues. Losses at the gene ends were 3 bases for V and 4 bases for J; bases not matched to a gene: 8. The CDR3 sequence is CASSILMTGSYGYTF. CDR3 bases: TGTGCCAGTAGTATCCTCATGACAGGGAGCTATGGCTACACCTTC.